This entry lists 20 T cell receptor beta chains sequenced from one sample in a study of blood T cell repertoires in COVID-19. Clones were read by immunoSEQ multiplex PCR, and TCRdb kept only the in-frame ones, dropping some. This sample has tens of thousands of clones, with about 91% found just once. Sequencing was carried out using peripheral blood. Receptor source: a woman between 45 and 65 years old with active COVID-19.

The chain is built from TRBV18 and TRBJ1-4; D might be TRBD1 (5 bases). The CDR3 spans 17 residues. In germline, CDR1 is KGHSH, CDR2 LQKENI. V dropped 3 bases and J dropped 5 bases, with 19 bases sitting between them. The CDR3 region is CASSPKSVAGRNEKLFF. The CDR3 DNA follows: TGTGCCAGCTCACCTAAATCCGTTGCGGGGCGGAATGAAAAACTGTTTTTT. The whole variable domain, filled in from reference TRBV18 and TRBJ1-4, reads NAGVMQNPRHLVRRRGQEARLRCSPMKGHSHVYWYRQLPEEGLKFMVYLQKENIIDESGMPKERFSAEFPKEGPSILRIQQVVRGDSAAYFCASSPKSVAGRNEKLFFGSGTQLSVL.

The V and J genes are TRBV30 and TRBJ2-2, with 9 bases that match TRBD2. The CDR3 sequence is 16 residues long. J lost 3 bases, V lost 2 bases, and 7 bases had no gene match. Germline V gives CDR1 GTSNPN, CDR2 SVGIG (reference sequence). The CDR3: CAWSQGLAAYTGELFF. CDR3 DNA: TGTGCCTGGAGTCAGGGACTAGCCGCTTACACCGGGGAGCTGTTTTTT.

For the CDR3, the DNA is TGTGCCAGCAGACTAAGACAGGATTCCTATGGCTACACCTTC. It is translated as CASRLRQDSYGYTF. This chain connects TRBV2 to TRBJ1-2; the D gene is possibly TRBD1 (6 bases). The CDR3 totals 14 residues. Looked up from germline, CDR1 is SNHLY and CDR2 is FYNNEI. Trimming cost V 6 bases and J 4 bases, with 15 bases left between them.

The rearrangement joins TRBV2 to TRBJ2-5, with D unresolved. The CDR3 runs 12 residues. V lost 4 bases and J 2 bases, leaving 5 bases between the germline ends. Per germline, CDR1 SNHLY and CDR2 FYNNEI. DNA of the CDR3: TGTGCCAGCAGTGTTCAGCAAGAGACCCAGTACTTC. Protein product: CASSVQQETQYF.

The chain is built from TRBV7-9 and TRBJ2-7, with 11 positions matching TRBD2. The germline V gene encodes CDR1 SEHNR and CDR2 FQNEAQ (reference sequence). Germline trimming cut 5 bases from V and 6 bases from J; bases unmatched to any gene: 9. The CDR3 is 15 residues long. CDR3: CASSKRTSGLIEQYF. CDR3 coding DNA: TGTGCCAGCAGCAAAAGGACTAGCGGGTTGATCGAGCAGTACTTC.

The CDR3: CATSDSGTRIKNEQFF. The CDR3 DNA follows: TGTGCCACCAGTGATTCCGGGACTAGGATTAAGAATGAGCAGTTCTTC. The V call is TRBV24-1, the J call TRBJ2-1; 8 bases align to TRBD2. The V gene end was trimmed by 2 bases and the J gene end by 7 bases; junction bases not matched to a gene: 9. Germline assignment: CDR1 KGHDR and CDR2 SFDVKD. The CDR3 extends over 16 amino acids.

V is TRBV7-9 and J is TRBJ2-7; TRBD2 agrees at 8 bases. The germline gives CDR1 SEHNR, CDR2 FQNEAQ (reference sequence). This CDR3 has 13 amino acids. Trimming cost V 9 bases and J 3 bases; bases outside gene matches: 7. The CDR3: CASRAGADYEQYF. The DNA of the CDR3 is TGTGCCAGTCGAGCGGGGGCCGACTACGAGCAGTACTTC.

The chain recombines TRBV7-9 with TRBJ2-6, with D unresolved. The germline gives CDR1 SEHNR, CDR2 FQNEAQ (reference sequence). V lost 5 bases and J lost 3, with 14 bases in between. The CDR3 sequence is 16 residues long. CDR3 DNA sequence: TGTGCCAGCAGCCCTCTGACCCCGGGTGGGGCCAACGTCCTGACTTTC. Residues: CASSPLTPGGANVLTF.

This sequence joins TRBV10-3 and TRBJ2-3, with 11 nucleotides matching TRBD2. V shed 0 bases and J 5 bases; nucleotides not matched to a gene: 1. Germline CDR1 is ENHRY and CDR2 is SYGVKD. This CDR3 region has 15 residues. The CDR3 is CAISESLAGGDTQYF. CDR3 nucleotide sequence: TGTGCCATCAGTGAGTCTCTAGCGGGAGGAGATACGCAGTATTTT.

The table lists this clone with a few counts. The rearrangement joins TRBV4-2 to TRBJ1-6; D possibly corresponds to TRBD1 (6 bases). Germline loops: CDR1 LGHNA, CDR2 YNFKEQ. V lost 0 bases, J lost 7 bases, and 7 bases lay in between. This CDR3 region has 14 residues. Written as DNA, the CDR3 is TGTGCCAGCAGCCAAGACAGGGGAAATTCACCCCTCCACTTT. This codes for CASSQDRGNSPLHF.

The genes are TRBV19 and TRBJ1-1; D may be TRBD1 (5 bases). CDR3 length: 16 amino acids. V lost 2 bases to trimming and J lost 4 bases, with 17 bases between them. The germline CDR1 and CDR2 sequences are LNHDA and SQIVND (reference sequence). Here the CDR3 reads CASSILNPSRGTEAFF. In DNA, the CDR3 is TGTGCCAGTAGTATATTGAATCCTTCAAGGGGCACTGAAGCTTTCTTT.

The V gene is TRBV6-6, the J gene TRBJ2-7; D remains ambiguous. This CDR3 has 13 amino acids. Germline loops: CDR1 MNHNY, CDR2 SVGAGI (reference sequence). The V end was cut by 6 bases, the J end by 4 bases, with 13 bases between. The CDR3 region has the DNA TGTGCCAGCAGCGCCCTTCAGTCATACGAGCAGTACTTC. Translation gives CASSALQSYEQYF.

The rearrangement links TRBV4-1 to TRBJ2-3; 8 bases are a match to TRBD2. This CDR3 region has 16 residues. The germline CDR1 and CDR2 sequences are MGHRA and YSYEKL. V lost 3 bases, J lost 2 bases, and 7 bases stayed unmatched. The CDR3 here is CASSQAYSGVTDTQYF. As DNA, the CDR3 is TGCGCCAGCAGCCAGGCCTATAGCGGGGTCACAGATACGCAGTATTTT.

The V gene is TRBV19, the J gene TRBJ1-2; the D gene is possibly TRBD1 (6 bases). This CDR3 comprises 16 residues. Germline assignment: CDR1 LNHDA and CDR2 SQIVND (reference sequence). V shed 4 bases and J shed 8 bases, with 23 bases lying between them. CDR3 coding DNA: TGTGCCAGTAGTACCCCCGGACACGGGAGCGGGGGCGGCTACACCTTC. Protein product: CASSTPGHGSGGGYTF.

The V gene is TRBV3-1 (or the pseudogene TRBV3-2), the J gene TRBJ2-5, with 10 bases identical to TRBD2. From germline, CDR1 is LGHDT and CDR2 YNNKEL (reference sequence). CDR3 size: 19 residues. The trim removed 4 bases at V and 7 bases at J, leaving 21 bases unmatched. The CDR3 DNA reads as TGTGCCAGCAGCCGCCAAGAACGATTGGCTAGCGGGGGATGGGGGACCCAGTACTTC. Encoded protein: CASSRQERLASGGWGTQYF.

About this clone: This same CDR3 is encoded by further DNA sequences in the sample. The rearrangement uses TRBV19 and TRBJ1-5; TRBD1 matches at 9 bases. The CDR3 spans 15 residues. The ends lost 4 bases at V and 4 bases at J; junction bases unmatched: 5. CDR1 is LNHDA and CDR2 is SQIVND in the germline V gene (reference sequence). The CDR3 region has the DNA TGTGCCAGTAGTAGCCGGGACAGGGTAAATCAGCCCCAGCATTTT. Protein product: CASSSRDRVNQPQHF. The full variable domain, its missing parts supplied by reference TRBV19 and TRBJ1-5, is DGGITQSPKYLFRKEGQNVTLSCEQNLNHDAMYWYRQDPGQGLRLIYYSQIVNDFQKGDIAEGYSVSREKKESFPLTVTSAQKNPTAFYLCASSSRDRVNQPQHFGDGTRLSIL.

Written as DNA, the CDR3 is TGTGCCACCAGTGATAGATCCGGACAGTCGTATGGCTACACCTTC. Amino acids: CATSDRSGQSYGYTF. V usage is TRBV24-1 and J usage is TRBJ1-2, with D perhaps TRBD1 (6 bases). This CDR3 spans 15 amino acids. Per the germline V gene, CDR1 is KGHDR and CDR2 is SFDVKD. The V end was cut by 3 bases, the J end by 5 bases, with 15 bases between.

The genes are TRBV7-9 and TRBJ1-1; TRBD1 matches 7 bases. J was trimmed by 4 bases and V by 5 bases; bases with no gene match: 10. The CDR3 is 15 residues long. Germline CDR1 reads SEHNR; CDR2 reads FQNEAQ (reference sequence). The CDR3 region has the DNA TGTGCCAGCAGCCCGAGACAGGGATCAAGCACTGAAGCTTTCTTT. Its translation: CASSPRQGSSTEAFF.

This chain uses TRBV10-3 with TRBJ2-1; 9 nucleotides align to TRBD2. The CDR3 loop spans 16 amino acids. The ends lost 0 bases at V and 1 base at J; junction bases unmatched: 1. In germline, CDR1 is ENHRY, CDR2 SYGVKD. The CDR3 spells CAISESTSGSYNEQFF. In DNA, the CDR3 is TGTGCCATCAGTGAGTCCACTAGCGGGTCCTACAATGAGCAGTTCTTC.

The rearrangement joins TRBV11-2 to TRBJ2-1, with TRBD2 identical over 7 bases. The CDR3 sequence is 15 residues long. Trimming removed 5 bases from V and 2 bases from J; junction bases left unmatched: 6. CDR1 is SGHAT and CDR2 is FQNNGV in the germline V gene. The DNA for the CDR3 is TGTGCCAGCAGCCTTAGCGGGCAGACCTACAATGAGCAGTTCTTC. This translates into CASSLSGQTYNEQFF.